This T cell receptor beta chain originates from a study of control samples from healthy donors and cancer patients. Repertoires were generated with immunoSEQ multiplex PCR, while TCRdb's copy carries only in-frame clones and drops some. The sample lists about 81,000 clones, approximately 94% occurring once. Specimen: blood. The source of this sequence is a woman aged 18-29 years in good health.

CDR3 DNA: TGTGCCAGCAGTTCAAGCGGGGGCTACACCTTC. The encoded protein is CASSSSGGYTF. The gene calls are TRBV27 and TRBJ1-2, with unresolved D. Between the trimmed V and J ends, which lost 4 bases and 8 bases, there was a span of 8 bases. CDR1 and CDR2 from the germline V gene are MNHEY and SMNVEV (reference sequence). CDR3 length: 11 amino acids.